The 31 T cell receptor beta chains in this list originate from one sample, sequenced in a study of blood T cell repertoires in COVID-19. Method: immunoSEQ multiplex PCR; TCRdb's copy keeps in-frame clones and lacks some. The repertoire consists of roughly 500,000 clones, with 80% to 90% occurring once and the leading ten covering roughly 3.1%. Material for sequencing was peripheral blood. These receptors all stem from a human donor in a cohort sampled during active COVID-19.

The chain recombines TRBV9 with TRBJ2-7; 10 bases match TRBD2. The CDR3 has 15 residues. V shed 0 bases, J shed 7 bases, and the junction held 7 bases outside the gene matches. Germline V gives CDR1 SGDLS, CDR2 YYNGEE. CDR3 amino acids: CASSVGAGGLWEQYF. DNA of the CDR3: TGTGCCAGCAGCGTAGGAGCGGGAGGGCTTTGGGAGCAGTACTTC. The full variable domain, its missing parts supplied by reference TRBV9 and TRBJ2-7, is DSGVTQTPKHLITATGQRVTLRCSPRSGDLSVYWYQQSLDQGLQFLIQYYNGEERAKGNILERFSAQQFPDLHSELNLSSLELGDSALYFCASSVGAGGLWEQYFGPGTRLTVT.

The rearrangement links TRBV3-1 (or the pseudogene TRBV3-2) to TRBJ2-1, with D tentatively TRBD1 (6 bases). CDR1 is LGHDT, CDR2 YNNKEL, per germline (reference sequence). Trimming removed 0 bases at V and 9 bases at J, with 21 bases between. This CDR3 contains 17 residues. CDR3 in DNA: TGTGCCAGCAGCCAAGATACTATCCAACAGGGTCCTACTGAGCAGTTCTTC. It specifies CASSQDTIQQGPTEQFF.

The chain uses TRBV11-3 and TRBJ2-1; maybe TRBD2 (6 bases). The CDR3 spans 15 residues. V lost 5 bases and J lost 3, with 14 bases in between. Per the germline V gene, CDR1 is SGHNT and CDR2 is YENEEA. The CDR3 loop reads CASSHEWRGYNEQFF. The DNA for the CDR3 is TGTGCCAGCAGCCACGAATGGAGGGGCTACAATGAGCAGTTCTTC.

The chain has TRBV19 and TRBJ1-1; D possibly corresponds to TRBD1 (6 bases). Trimming cost V 1 base and J 1 base, with 10 bases left between them. The CDR3 has 15 amino acids. Germline loops: CDR1 LNHDA, CDR2 SQIVND (reference sequence). This CDR3 is CASSIVGGKNTEAFF. CDR3 DNA: TGTGCCAGTAGTATAGTAGGGGGTAAGAACACTGAAGCTTTCTTT.

The J gene is TRBJ1-2, the V gene TRBV30; TRBD1 aligns across 8 bases. Germline values: CDR1 GTSNPN, CDR2 SVGIG (reference sequence). V shed 5 bases and J 8 bases; nucleotides not matched to a gene: 4. CDR3 length: 11 residues. Here the CDR3 reads CAWGQGNGYTF. CDR3 nucleotides: TGTGCCTGGGGACAGGGCAACGGCTACACCTTC.

The genes are TRBV15 and TRBJ2-7, with D perhaps TRBD1 (6 bases). Germline V gives CDR1 LNHNV, CDR2 YYDKDF (reference sequence). V was cut by 0 bases and J by 3 bases, with 12 bases left in between. The CDR3 has 15 residues. CDR3 in DNA: TGTGCCACCAGCAGAGATCTTTTGACAGGCTACGAGCAGTACTTC. This translates into CATSRDLLTGYEQYF.

This chain uses TRBV7-6 with TRBJ2-4, with 7 positions matching TRBD2. The CDR3 contains 17 residues. Germline CDR1 is SGHVS and CDR2 is FNYEAQ. With 5 bases clipped from V and 4 bases from J, the junction kept 14 bases outside the gene matches. CDR3 DNA: TGTGCCAGCAGCCGATTAGATGTGGCAGCGGGAAAAAACATTCAGTACTTC. Amino acid sequence: CASSRLDVAAGKNIQYF.

V usage is TRBV28 and J usage is TRBJ2-2; TRBD2 matches at 10 bases. V shed 7 bases, J shed 1 base, and the junction held 9 bases outside the gene matches. This CDR3 spans 17 amino acids. Germline values: CDR1 MDHEN, CDR2 SYDVKM. The CDR3 nucleotides are TGTGCCAGCACCCTAGCGGGAGCATCGTTGAACACCGGGGAGCTGTTTTTT. It is translated as CASTLAGASLNTGELFF.

About this clone: This same CDR3 is encoded by further DNA sequences in the sample. V gene TRBV19 combines with J gene TRBJ2-1; D is possibly TRBD2 (5 bases). V lost 3 bases and J 8 bases, leaving 11 bases between the germline ends. The CDR3 is 13 amino acids. Germline V gives CDR1 LNHDA, CDR2 SQIVND (reference sequence). The DNA of the CDR3 is TGTGCCAGTAGTATTACTAGGATTGATGAGCAGTTCTTC. This encodes CASSITRIDEQFF.

The chain combines TRBV28 with TRBJ2-3; 12 nucleotides match TRBD2. CDR3 length: 20 amino acids. Germline lookup yields CDR1 MDHEN and CDR2 SYDVKM. V lost 6 bases, J lost 2 bases, and 18 bases stayed unmatched. Written as DNA, the CDR3 is TGTGCCAGCAGCCCACAGGGGATGGGGGCTAGCGGGAGGGTCACAGATACGCAGTATTTT. Its translation: CASSPQGMGASGRVTDTQYF.

The chain has TRBV27 and TRBJ1-1, with D unclear. Germline V gene data show CDR1 as MNHEY and CDR2 as SMNVEV (reference sequence). The CDR3 has 15 amino acids. V lost 2 bases and J lost 0, with 10 bases in between. In DNA form, the CDR3 reads TGTGCCAGCAGTTTAATGTACAGCATGAACACTGAAGCTTTCTTT. It translates to CASSLMYSMNTEAFF.

In this sample, this clone turned up a few times. The CDR3 reads CASSQGGRSNQPQHF. CDR3 DNA: TGTGCCAGCAGCCAAGGGGGCCGTAGCAATCAGCCCCAGCATTTT. The chain is built from TRBV3-1 (or the pseudogene TRBV3-2) and TRBJ1-5, with D perhaps TRBD1 (5 bases). The ends were cut back, 1 base at V and 0 bases at J, with 7 bases in the middle. Germline V CDR1 and CDR2: LGHDT, YNNKEL (reference sequence). The CDR3 length is 15 residues.

The CDR3 region has the DNA TGTGCCAGCAGCAGGGGGCCACACAATGAGCAGTTCTTC. Translated, it gives CASSRGPHNEQFF. The chain is built from TRBV27 and TRBJ2-1; 8 positions agree with TRBD1. V dropped 6 bases and J dropped 5; count of bases not matched to a gene: 3. The CDR3 sequence is 13 residues long. Germline V gene lookup returns CDR1 MNHEY and CDR2 SMNVEV (reference sequence).

J is TRBJ2-5 and V is TRBV15, with TRBD1 as a possible D gene (10 bases). CDR1 and CDR2 from the germline V gene are LNHNV and YYDKDF (reference sequence). The CDR3 contains 18 residues. V lost 3 bases and J lost 10, with 30 bases in between. The CDR3 loop reads CATSRGTGVGSGSEGQYF. The DNA for the CDR3 is TGTGCCACCAGCAGGGGGACAGGGGTTGGTAGCGGGAGTGAGGGCCAGTACTTC. The full variable domain, its missing parts supplied by reference TRBV15 and TRBJ2-5, is DAMVIQNPRYQVTQFGKPVTLSCSQTLNHNVMYWYQQKSSQAPKLLFHYYDKDFNNEADTPDNFQSRRPNTSFCFLDIRSPGLGDTAMYLCATSRGTGVGSGSEGQYFGPGTRLLVL.

The rearrangement joins TRBV11-2 to TRBJ1-4; D is unclear. The CDR3 length is 16 residues. Germline lookup yields CDR1 SGHAT and CDR2 FQNNGV. The V end was cut by 5 bases, the J end by 3 bases, with 16 bases between. CDR3 DNA: TGTGCCAGCAGCCCAAATTCGGGGATATCTAATGAAAAACTGTTTTTT. Translated: CASSPNSGISNEKLFF.

This sequence joins TRBV30 and TRBJ2-1; perhaps TRBD2 as D (5 bases). V lost 1 base to trimming and J lost 9 bases, with 16 bases between them. In germline, CDR1 is GTSNPN, CDR2 SVGIG (reference sequence). The CDR3 is 14 amino acids. CDR3 region: CAWSDQPGKVEQFF. The CDR3 DNA follows: TGTGCCTGGAGTGACCAGCCCGGGAAGGTTGAGCAGTTCTTC.

This rearrangement joins TRBV2 to TRBJ1-5; 10 bases line up with TRBD1. This CDR3 comprises 15 residues. The ends lost 6 bases at V and 2 bases at J; junction bases unmatched: 4. CDR1 is SNHLY, CDR2 FYNNEI, per germline. The CDR3 loop reads CASRRQGAGNQPQHF. The CDR3 coding sequence is TGTGCCAGCAGAAGACAGGGGGCGGGCAATCAGCCCCAGCATTTT.

The rearrangement uses TRBV19 and TRBJ2-7, with TRBD2 as a possible D gene (6 bases). The CDR3 is 15 amino acids. Trimming took off 1 base at V and 2 bases at J, with 12 bases between the two ends. Germline V CDR1 and CDR2: LNHDA, SQIVND (reference sequence). The CDR3 bases are TGTGCCAGTAGTATAGCGTTGGGGGGAGCCTACGAGCAGTACTTC. Translated, it gives CASSIALGGAYEQYF.

This chain connects TRBV24-1 to TRBJ2-3; a possible D gene is TRBD2 (6 bases). The germline V gene encodes CDR1 KGHDR and CDR2 SFDVKD. The CDR3 is 14 amino acids. V dropped 5 bases and J dropped 1 base, with 9 bases sitting between them. CDR3 sequence reads: CATSVREGTDTQYF. The CDR3 region has the DNA TGTGCCACCAGTGTGCGGGAAGGCACAGATACGCAGTATTTT.

The chain links TRBV7-8 to TRBJ1-1; 7 positions match TRBD1. The CDR3 is made up of 14 amino acids. Per germline, CDR1 SGHVS and CDR2 FQNEAQ. After removal of 0 bases from V and 4 bases from J, the junction contained 2 bases not matched to a gene. The CDR3 nucleotides are TGTGCCAGCAGCTTAGCGACAGGGATCACTGAAGCTTTCTTT. Amino acids: CASSLATGITEAFF.

The J gene is TRBJ2-4, the V gene TRBV15; 10 bases line up with TRBD2. The J segment lost 1 base and the V segment lost 1 base, leaving 7 bases of the junction unmatched. From germline, CDR1 is LNHNV and CDR2 YYDKDF (reference sequence). The CDR3 totals 18 residues. CDR3 bases: TGTGCCACCAGCAGAGGGCTAGCGGGAGAGGGGGCCAAAAACATTCAGTACTTC. It encodes CATSRGLAGEGAKNIQYF.

A word on this clone: The junction departs from germline at one end; a sequencing error may be responsible. This CDR3 is CASGLDSYNEQFF. CDR3 DNA: TGTGCTAGTGGGTTGGACAGCTACAATGAGCAGTTCTTC. V gene TRBV12-5 combines with J gene TRBJ2-1; D perhaps matches TRBD1 (6 bases). CDR1 LGHNT and CDR2 FRNRAP come from the germline V gene. The CDR3 has 13 amino acids.

The rearrangement links TRBV28 to TRBJ1-2; maybe TRBD1 (5 bases). Germline V gives CDR1 MDHEN, CDR2 SYDVKM. This CDR3 has 12 residues. The germline V and J ends were trimmed by 4 bases and 6 bases, with 9 bases remaining between them. The CDR3 DNA sequence: TGTGCCAGCAGTTCATCAGGGAATGGCTACACCTTC. Amino acids: CASSSSGNGYTF.

This chain uses TRBV5-1 with TRBJ2-7; D possibly corresponds to TRBD1 (8 bases). The CDR3 consists of 14 residues. Trimming removed 1 base at V and 3 bases at J, with 11 bases between. Germline V gene sequence: CDR1 SGHRS, CDR2 YFSETQ. CDR3: CASSLTGGDYEQYF. The CDR3 bases are TGCGCCAGCAGCTTGACAGGGGGGGACTACGAGCAGTACTTC.

This clone has just a few counts. This chain uses TRBV12-3 or TRBV12-4 with TRBJ1-1; 9 nucleotides line up with TRBD1. This CDR3 has 13 amino acids. The junction had 8 bases not matched to a gene; V was cut back by 7 bases and J by 8 bases. CDR3 region: CASTRRDREEAFF. The CDR3 DNA reads TGTGCCAGCACACGCCGGGACAGGGAGGAAGCTTTCTTT.

The chain is built from TRBV7-6 and TRBJ2-3; 7 positions agree with TRBD2. Germline V gene lookup returns CDR1 SGHVS and CDR2 FNYEAQ. V shed 4 bases, J shed 3 bases, and the junction held 13 bases outside the gene matches. This CDR3 is built from 17 residues. The CDR3 bases are TGTGCCAGCAGCTCGAGGCCGCTAGCGGTAGGAACAGATACGCAGTATTTT. Its translation is CASSSRPLAVGTDTQYF.

Worth noting for this clone: Its ends do not fully match the called genes, so a read error is possible. The chain couples TRBV7-7 to TRBJ2-7; TRBD2 aligns across 14 bases. Germline CDR1 and CDR2: SSHAT and FNYEAQ (reference sequence). The CDR3 covers 15 residues. The CDR3 nucleotides read TGTGCTAGCAGCACAGGGACTAGCGGGAGCGACGAGCAGTACTTC. The encoded protein is CASSTGTSGSDEQYF.

CDR3 region: CASSQGDRGLQRDEQFF. The CDR3 nucleotides are TGCGCCAGCAGCCAAGGGGACAGGGGGCTCCAAAGGGATGAGCAGTTCTTC. The chain combines TRBV4-1 with TRBJ2-1; 12 nucleotides match TRBD1. Germline values: CDR1 MGHRA, CDR2 YSYEKL. The CDR3 is 17 amino acids. The V gene end was trimmed by 1 base and the J gene end by 8 bases; junction bases not matched to a gene: 9.

This clone appeared a few times. The V and J genes are TRBV11-3 and TRBJ1-1; 10 bases match TRBD1. The germline V gene has CDR1 SGHNT and CDR2 YENEEA. The V and J ends lost 7 bases and 0 bases, in that order; junction bases with no gene match: 14. This CDR3 has 18 residues. The CDR3 spells CASNEIGDRGQLNTEAFF. CDR3 bases: TGTGCCAGCAATGAGATCGGGGACAGGGGCCAATTGAACACTGAAGCTTTCTTT. Using reference TRBV11-3 and TRBJ1-1 for the parts outside the CDR3, the full variable domain is EAGVVQSPRYKIIEKKQPVAFWCNPISGHNTLYWYLQNLGQGPELLIRYENEEAVDDSQLPKDRFSAERLKGVDSTLKIQPAELGDSAVYLCASNEIGDRGQLNTEAFFGQGTRLTVV.

The J gene is TRBJ2-3, the V gene TRBV29-1; D possibly corresponds to TRBD2 (5 bases). Germline V gene lookup returns CDR1 SQVTM and CDR2 ANQGSEA. The CDR3 runs to 15 residues. The germline V and J ends were trimmed by 7 bases and 0 bases, with 17 bases remaining between them. CDR3 region: CSALPGGSSTDTQYF. CDR3 DNA sequence: TGCAGCGCCCTCCCTGGAGGATCTAGCACAGATACGCAGTATTTT.

In nucleotides, the CDR3 is TGTGCCAGCAGCCAACACTCCGGGACAACAGTTGTAGAGACCCAGTACTTC. Translated, it gives CASSQHSGTTVVETQYF. The V call is TRBV14, the J call TRBJ2-5, with D possibly being TRBD1 (6 bases). V was clipped by 2 bases and J by 4 bases, with 20 bases between them. Germline lookup yields CDR1 SGHDN and CDR2 FVKESK. This CDR3 region has 17 residues.